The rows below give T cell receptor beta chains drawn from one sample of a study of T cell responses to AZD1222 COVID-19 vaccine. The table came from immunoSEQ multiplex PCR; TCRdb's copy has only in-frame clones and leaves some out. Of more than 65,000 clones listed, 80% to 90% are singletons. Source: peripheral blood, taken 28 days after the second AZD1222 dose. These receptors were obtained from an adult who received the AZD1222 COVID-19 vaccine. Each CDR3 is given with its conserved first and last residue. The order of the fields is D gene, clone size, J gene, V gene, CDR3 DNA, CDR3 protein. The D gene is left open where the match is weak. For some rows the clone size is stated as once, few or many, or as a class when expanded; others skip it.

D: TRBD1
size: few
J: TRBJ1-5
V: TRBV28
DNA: TGTGCTATCCAGGGGGCCAATCAGCCCCAGCATTTT
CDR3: CAIQGANQPQHF

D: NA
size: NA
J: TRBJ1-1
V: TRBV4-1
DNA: TGCGCCAGCAGCCAAGAGATGATGGTGAACACTGAAGCTTTCTTT
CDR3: CASSQEMMVNTEAFF

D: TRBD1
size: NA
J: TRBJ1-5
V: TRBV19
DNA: TGTGCCAGTACCTCGGACAGGGGTAATCAGCCCCAGCATTTT
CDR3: CASTSDRGNQPQHF

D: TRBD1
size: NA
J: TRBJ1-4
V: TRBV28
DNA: TGTGCCAGCAGCTCCGCCGGGACAGGTCGAGGGTGGCTGTTTTTT
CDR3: CASSSAGTGRGWLFF

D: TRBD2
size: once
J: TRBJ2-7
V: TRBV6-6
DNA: TGTGCTTCGGGGGGGAGGGATTACGAGCAGTACTTC
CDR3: CASGGRDYEQYF

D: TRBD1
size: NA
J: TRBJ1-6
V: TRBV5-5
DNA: TGTGCCAGCAGCTTGGATGGGACAGGGGAGGGAGAGACCTTCGAAACACCCCTCCACTTT
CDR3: CASSLDGTGEGETFETPLHF

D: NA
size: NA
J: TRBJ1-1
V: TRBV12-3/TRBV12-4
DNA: TGTGCCAGCAGCCACGGAAGATGGGGGGAAGCTTTCTTT
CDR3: CASSHGRWGEAFF

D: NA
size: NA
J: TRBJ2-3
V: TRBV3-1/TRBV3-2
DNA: TGTGCCAGCAGCCAAGAAAGCACAGATACGCAGTATTTT
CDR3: CASSQESTDTQYF

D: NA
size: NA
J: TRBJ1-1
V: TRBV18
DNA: TGTGCCAGCTCATCCAAGGGGGATACTGAAGCTTTCTTT
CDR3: CASSSKGDTEAFF

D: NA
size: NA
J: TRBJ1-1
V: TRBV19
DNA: TGTGCCAGTTCCACTTCTGGGGTGGCTAACACTGAAGCTTTCTTT
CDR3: CASSTSGVANTEAFF

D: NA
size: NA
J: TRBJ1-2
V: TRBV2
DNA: TGTGCCAGCAGTGACAGCACACCGTTTGCTCCCACTAACTATGGCTACACCTTC
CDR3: CASSDSTPFAPTNYGYTF

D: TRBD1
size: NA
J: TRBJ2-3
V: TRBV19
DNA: TGTGCCACTACCTTGGGACAGGGGACAGATACGCAGTATTTT
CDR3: CATTLGQGTDTQYF

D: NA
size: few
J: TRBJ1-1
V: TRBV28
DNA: TGTGCCAGCAGTGTTATTTTGGGCAGGGGGAACACTGAAGCTTTCTTT
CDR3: CASSVILGRGNTEAFF

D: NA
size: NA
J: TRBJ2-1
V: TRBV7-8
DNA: TGTGCCAGCAGCCGAGGACAGTACAATGAGCAGTTCTTC
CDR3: CASSRGQYNEQFF

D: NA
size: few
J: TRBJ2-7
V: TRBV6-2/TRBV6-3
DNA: TGTGCCAGCAGTAGAACCGGGACAAGTTCCTACGAGCAGTACTTC
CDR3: CASSRTGTSSYEQYF

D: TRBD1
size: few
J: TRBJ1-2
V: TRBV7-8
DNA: TGTGCCAGCAGCTTAGAGGTGACAGGGTTAGGCTATGGCTACACCTTC
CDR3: CASSLEVTGLGYGYTF

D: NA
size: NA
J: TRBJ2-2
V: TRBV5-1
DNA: TGCGCCAGCAGCCCGGGGCCAGGGTACACCGGGGAGCTGTTTTTT
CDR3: CASSPGPGYTGELFF

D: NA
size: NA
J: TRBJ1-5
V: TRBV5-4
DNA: TGTGCCAGCAGCTTGGGCCAGAATCAGCCCCAGCATTTT
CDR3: CASSLGQNQPQHF

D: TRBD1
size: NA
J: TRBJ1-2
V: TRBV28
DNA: TGTGCCAGCAGTTCCTACAGGGGTAAAATGCGGGGCTACACCTTC
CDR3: CASSSYRGKMRGYTF

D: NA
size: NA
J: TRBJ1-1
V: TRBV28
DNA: TGTGCCAGCAGTTTATTAACCCGGCGGACTGAAGCTTTCTTT
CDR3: CASSLLTRRTEAFF

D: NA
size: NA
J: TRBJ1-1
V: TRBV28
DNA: TGTGCCAGCAGCCTTACAGGTTCCACTGAAGCTTTCTTT
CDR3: CASSLTGSTEAFF

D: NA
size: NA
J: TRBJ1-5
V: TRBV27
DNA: TGTGCCAGCAGTTTATCGGCGGGGGATAAAAGACAGCCCCAGCATTTT
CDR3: CASSLSAGDKRQPQHF

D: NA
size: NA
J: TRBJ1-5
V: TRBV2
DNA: TGTGCCAGCAAAAGGGATGGGAATCAGCCCCAGCATTTT
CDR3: CASKRDGNQPQHF

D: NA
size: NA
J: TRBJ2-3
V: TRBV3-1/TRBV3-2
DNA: TGTGCCAGCAGCCATAGCCAGGGAAGCACAGATACGCAGTATTTT
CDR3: CASSHSQGSTDTQYF

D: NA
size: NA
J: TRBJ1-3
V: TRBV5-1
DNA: TGCGCCAGCAGCTTGGCCGGGGGGGCATCTGGAAACACCATATATTTT
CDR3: CASSLAGGASGNTIYF

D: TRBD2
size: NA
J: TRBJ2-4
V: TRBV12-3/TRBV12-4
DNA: TGTGCCAGCAGTACGGGCGGGAGGAACATTCAGTACTTC
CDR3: CASSTGGRNIQYF

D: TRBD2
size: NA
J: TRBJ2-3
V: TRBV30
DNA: TGTGCCATGCGCAGTAGCGGGACCACCACAGATACGCAGTATTTT
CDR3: CAMRSSGTTTDTQYF

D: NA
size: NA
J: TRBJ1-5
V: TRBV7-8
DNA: TGTGCCAGCAGCTATACAGGGACCTATAGCAATCAGCCCCAGCATTTT
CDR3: CASSYTGTYSNQPQHF

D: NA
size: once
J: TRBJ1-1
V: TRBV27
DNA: TGTGCCAGCAGCCTCGCCCTTATGAACACTGAAGCTTTCTTT
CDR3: CASSLALMNTEAFF

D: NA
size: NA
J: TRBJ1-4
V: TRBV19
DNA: TGTGCCAGTAGTAATGAAAAACTGTTTTTT
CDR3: CASSNEKLFF

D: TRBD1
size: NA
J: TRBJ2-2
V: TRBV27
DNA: TGTGCCAGCTCCTGGACAGGATCCACCGGGGAGCTGTTTTTT
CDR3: CASSWTGSTGELFF

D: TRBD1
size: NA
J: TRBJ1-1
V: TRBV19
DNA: TGTGCCAGTAGTATGGGATTCGGACAGGGCACTGAAGCTTTCTTT
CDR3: CASSMGFGQGTEAFF

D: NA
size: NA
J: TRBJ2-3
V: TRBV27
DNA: TGTGCCAGCAGCCTACGGGTTTGGGCAGGAGATACGCAGTATTTT
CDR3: CASSLRVWAGDTQYF

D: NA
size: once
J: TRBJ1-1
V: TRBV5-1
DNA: TGCGCCAGCAGCTTGGCCGATCAGGGGAACACTGAAGCTTTCTTT
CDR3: CASSLADQGNTEAFF

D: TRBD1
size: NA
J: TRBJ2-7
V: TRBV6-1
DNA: TGTGCCAGCAGTGAGACAGGGCTCAGCTCCTACGAGCAGTACTTC
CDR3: CASSETGLSSYEQYF

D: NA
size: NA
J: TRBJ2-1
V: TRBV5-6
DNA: TGTGCCAGCAGCGGAGGGCACAGGGGCGCTTACAATGAGCAGTTCTTC
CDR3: CASSGGHRGAYNEQFF

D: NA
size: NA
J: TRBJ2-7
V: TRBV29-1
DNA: TGCAGCTCATCCCATGAGGGCGAGCAGTACTTC
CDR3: CSSSHEGEQYF

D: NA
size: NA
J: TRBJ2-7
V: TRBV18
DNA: TGTGCCAGCTCAGCCGTCTCCTACGAGCAGTACTTC
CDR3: CASSAVSYEQYF

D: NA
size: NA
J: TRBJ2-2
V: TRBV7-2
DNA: TGTGCCAGCAGCTTAGCCGGATCGAACACCGGGGAGCTGTTTTTT
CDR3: CASSLAGSNTGELFF

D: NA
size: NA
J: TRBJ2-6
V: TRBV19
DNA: TGTGCCAGTAGAAGGGACATAGTCTCTGGGGCCAACGTCCTGACTTTC
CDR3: CASRRDIVSGANVLTF

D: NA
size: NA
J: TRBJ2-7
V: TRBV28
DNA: TGTGCCAGCAGGGCTCCGGGAGAGACCTACGAGCAGTACTTC
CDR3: CASRAPGETYEQYF

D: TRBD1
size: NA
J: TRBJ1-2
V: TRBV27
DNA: TGTGCCAGCAGTTTATCGGGGACAGGGAGCGCCCAGCCCTATGGCTACACCTTC
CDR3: CASSLSGTGSAQPYGYTF

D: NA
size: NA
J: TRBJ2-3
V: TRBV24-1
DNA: TGTGCCACCTCCGGGACCCCCACAGATACGCAGTATTTT
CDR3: CATSGTPTDTQYF

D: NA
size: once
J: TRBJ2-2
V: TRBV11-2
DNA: TGTGCCAGCAGCCGGGTAGCGGTCGCGAACACCGGGGAGCTGTTTTTT
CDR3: CASSRVAVANTGELFF

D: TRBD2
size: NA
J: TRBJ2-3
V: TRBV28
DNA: TGTGCCAGCAGTCCAACTAGCGGGAGGTCCGATACGCAGTATTTT
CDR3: CASSPTSGRSDTQYF

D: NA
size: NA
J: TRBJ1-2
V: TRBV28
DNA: TGTGCCAGCACTGCCGGGACGGCCAACTATGGCTACACCTTC
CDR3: CASTAGTANYGYTF

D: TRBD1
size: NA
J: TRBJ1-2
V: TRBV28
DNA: TGTGCCAGCAGTTATGGACAGGGGGTGCCCCTCGGCTATGGCTACACCTTC
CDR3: CASSYGQGVPLGYGYTF

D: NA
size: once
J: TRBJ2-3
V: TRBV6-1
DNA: TGTGCCAGCAGTGAACCGGGTCCAGATACGCAGTATTTT
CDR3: CASSEPGPDTQYF

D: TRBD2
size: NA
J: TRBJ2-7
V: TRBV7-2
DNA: TGTGCCAGCAGCTCCTCTAGCGGGGCCTACGAGCAGTACTTC
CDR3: CASSSSSGAYEQYF

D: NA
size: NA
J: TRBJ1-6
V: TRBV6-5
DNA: TGTGCCAGCAGGAGGGGTGTTGGTTCACCCCTCCACTTT
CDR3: CASRRGVGSPLHF

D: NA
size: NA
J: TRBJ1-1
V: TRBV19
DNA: TGTGCCAGTAGTATATTGGGGAACATGAACACTGAAGCTTTCTTT
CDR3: CASSILGNMNTEAFF

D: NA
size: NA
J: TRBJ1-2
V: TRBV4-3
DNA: TGCGCCAGCAGCCAAGAGGTCCGGGACATTGGCTACACCTTC
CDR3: CASSQEVRDIGYTF

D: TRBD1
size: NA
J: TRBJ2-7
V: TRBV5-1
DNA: TGCGCCAGCAGCCTGGGACAGGGGTCTTACGAGCAGTACTTC
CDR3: CASSLGQGSYEQYF

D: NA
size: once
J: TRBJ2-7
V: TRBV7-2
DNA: TGTGCCAGCAGCTTAGGGGCGCAGCAGTACTTC
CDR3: CASSLGAQQYF

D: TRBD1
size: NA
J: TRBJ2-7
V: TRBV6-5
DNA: TGTGCCAGCAGGGGATGGGACAGGGGAAACGGCGAGCAGTACTTC
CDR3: CASRGWDRGNGEQYF